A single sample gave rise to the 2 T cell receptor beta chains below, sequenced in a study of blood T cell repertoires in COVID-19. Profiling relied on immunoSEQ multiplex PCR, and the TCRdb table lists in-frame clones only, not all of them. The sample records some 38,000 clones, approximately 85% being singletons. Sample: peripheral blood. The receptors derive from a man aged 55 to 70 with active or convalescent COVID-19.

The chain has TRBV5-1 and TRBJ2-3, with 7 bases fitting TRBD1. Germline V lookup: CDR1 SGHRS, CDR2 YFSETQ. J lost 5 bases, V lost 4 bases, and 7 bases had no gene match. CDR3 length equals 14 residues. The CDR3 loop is CASSPQGVKDTQYF. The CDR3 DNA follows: TGCGCCAGCAGCCCCCAGGGGGTTAAAGATACGCAGTATTTT.

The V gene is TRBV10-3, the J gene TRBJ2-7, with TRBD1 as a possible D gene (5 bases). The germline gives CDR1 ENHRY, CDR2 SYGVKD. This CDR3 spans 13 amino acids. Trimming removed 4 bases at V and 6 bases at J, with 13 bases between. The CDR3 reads CAISAGLGGEQYV. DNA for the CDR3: TGTGCCATCAGTGCAGGGTTGGGCGGCGAGCAGTACGTC.